The entry below gives a single T cell receptor (beta chain) sequence along with its context. The sample comes from a study of T cell changes during pregnancy in multiple sclerosis. Assay used: immunoSEQ multiplex PCR; TCRdb lists only in-frame clones, some missing. This table has some 100,000 clones, over 85% appearing once. This CDR3 region has 17 residues. Germline CDR1 and CDR2: LNHDA and SQIVND (reference sequence). The germline V and J ends were trimmed by 5 bases and 0 bases, with 16 bases remaining between them. The chain carries TRBV19 and TRBJ1-4; perhaps TRBD1 as D (5 bases). This sequence originates from a female donor with multiple sclerosis, enrolled in a pregnancy study. Sequencing used peripheral blood, obtained in the second trimester of pregnancy. CDR3 sequence reads: CASSGREGYATNEKLFF. The CDR3 DNA sequence: TGTGCCAGTAGTGGCAGGGAGGGATATGCAACTAATGAAAAACTGTTTTTT.